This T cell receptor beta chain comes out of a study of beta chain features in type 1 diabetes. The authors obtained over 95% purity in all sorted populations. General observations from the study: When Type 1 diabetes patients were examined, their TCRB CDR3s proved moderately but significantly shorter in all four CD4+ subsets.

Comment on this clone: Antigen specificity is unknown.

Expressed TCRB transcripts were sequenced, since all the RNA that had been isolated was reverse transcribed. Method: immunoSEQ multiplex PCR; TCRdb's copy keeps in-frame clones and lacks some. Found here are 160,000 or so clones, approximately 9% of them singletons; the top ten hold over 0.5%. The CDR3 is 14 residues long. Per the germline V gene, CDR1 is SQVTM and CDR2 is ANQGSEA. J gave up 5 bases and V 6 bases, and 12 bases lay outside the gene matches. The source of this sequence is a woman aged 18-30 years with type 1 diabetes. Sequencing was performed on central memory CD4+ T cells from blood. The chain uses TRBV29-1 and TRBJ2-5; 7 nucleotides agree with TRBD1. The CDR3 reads CSVDHTGVRETQYF. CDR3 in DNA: TGCAGCGTGGACCACACAGGGGTCCGGGAGACCCAGTACTTC.